This entry concerns a single T cell receptor beta chain. Its specificity is not known. These data are taken from a study of shared clonotypes between healthy human individuals. Study-level results: Clonotype sharing levels among donors were expected to vary with sequencing depth. Generally, naive subsets (rather than memory subsets) showed larger estimated richness. Non-shared clonotypes displayed generation probabilities falling below those of clonotypes present in all four donors.

This was a deep-level run. The assay was immunoSEQ multiplex PCR, and TCRdb's table has in-frame clones only and misses some. Of around 1.1 million clones detected, 75% to 80% appear once; the ten largest clones hold under 0.8%. The CDR3 totals 15 residues. Germline CDR1 and CDR2: LNHDA and SQIVND (reference sequence). Unmatched junction bases numbered 5, after V lost 8 bases and J lost 5 bases. The chain links TRBV19 to TRBJ2-3, with 15 bases identical to TRBD2. The TCR was taken from a man younger than 30 in good health. Some clones in this sample may be carry-over from other donors' samples. Sequencing input: memory CD4+ T cells from PBMCs. Stated subset: CD45RA-negative fraction. CDR3 nucleotides: TGTGCCAGTGGGGGACTAGCGGGAGGTGAAGATACGCAGTATTTT. Translating it yields CASGGLAGGEDTQYF.